Listed here are 23 T cell receptor beta chains from one sample, sequenced in a study of cytotoxic CD8 clonotypes in ibrutinib-treated CLL. Clones were read by immunoSEQ multiplex PCR, and TCRdb kept only the in-frame ones, dropping some. The sample shows about 45,000 clones, just over 65% of them seen only once. Specimen: PBMCs, collected after 24 months of ibrutinib treatment. These receptors all stem from a human donor with chronic lymphocytic leukemia.

On this clone itself: Its ends do not fully match the called genes, so a read error is possible. The V and J genes are TRBV7-7 and TRBJ2-5; no clear D. CDR3 size: 14 residues. Germline V CDR1 and CDR2: SSHAT, FNYEAQ (reference sequence). CDR3 sequence reads: CASSLRPARETQYF. The CDR3 DNA reads as TGTGCTAGCAGCTTACGGCCTGCACGAGAGACCCAGTACTTC.

This clone has more than one count but fewer than ten. This chain joins TRBV27 and TRBJ2-7, with 8 bases aligning to TRBD2. Germline trimming cut 2 bases from V and 5 bases from J; bases unmatched to any gene: 5. CDR3 size: 14 residues. CDR1 and CDR2 (germline): MNHEY, SMNVEV (reference sequence). CDR3 bases: TGTGCCAGCAGTTTAGAGCGGGGGCCCAACGAGCAGTACTTC. Translation gives CASSLERGPNEQYF.

This clone was seen just once. The CDR3 loop reads CAWYPSGSSYNEQFF. CDR3 in DNA: TGTGCCTGGTATCCTAGCGGGAGTTCTTACAATGAGCAGTTCTTC. The V and J genes are TRBV30 and TRBJ2-1; 10 positions match TRBD2. The CDR3 spans 15 residues. The junction had 8 bases not matched to a gene; V was cut back by 5 bases and J by 4 bases. Germline loops: CDR1 GTSNPN, CDR2 SVGIG (reference sequence).

A note on this clone: The junction shows a germline mismatch at one end, possibly a read error. J is TRBJ2-3 and V is TRBV2; 9 nucleotides align to TRBD1. CDR3 length: 14 residues. Germline loops: CDR1 SNHLY, CDR2 FYNNEI. CDR3 residues: CASAGTGTPDTQYF. In DNA form, the CDR3 reads TGCGCCAGCGCCGGGACAGGGACCCCAGATACGCAGTATTTT.

This clone was observed a few times. The chain employs TRBV29-1 and TRBJ2-3, with 9 bases aligning to TRBD2. Germline V CDR1 and CDR2: SQVTM, ANQGSEA. Trimming removed 3 bases from V and 4 bases from J; junction bases left unmatched: 8. This CDR3 is 15 amino acids long. CDR3: CSVDWAGGTADTQYF. Written as DNA, the CDR3 is TGCAGCGTTGATTGGGCGGGAGGGACCGCAGATACGCAGTATTTT.

This chain links TRBV10-3 with TRBJ2-7; 8 bases line up with TRBD2. V was pared by 4 bases and J by 3 bases, with 11 bases of the junction left unmatched. Germline V gene sequence: CDR1 ENHRY, CDR2 SYGVKD. This CDR3 is built from 16 residues. This chain's CDR3 is CAISAVSSGKLYEQYF. The CDR3 DNA reads as TGTGCCATCAGTGCGGTTAGTAGCGGGAAGCTCTACGAGCAGTACTTC.

This chain uses TRBV6-1 with TRBJ2-2; 9 bases agree with TRBD2. Germline V gives CDR1 MNHNS, CDR2 SASEGT. With V trimmed by 4 bases and J by 4 bases, 10 bases remained unmatched. CDR3 length: 17 residues. The CDR3: CASSVASGDHITGELFF. The CDR3 DNA follows: TGTGCCAGCAGTGTCGCTAGCGGGGACCACATCACCGGGGAGCTGTTTTTT.

The rearrangement links TRBV5-1 to TRBJ2-3, with 11 bases matching TRBD2. Per germline, CDR1 SGHRS and CDR2 YFSETQ. Trimming cost V 0 bases and J 3 bases; bases outside gene matches: 6. This CDR3 is 17 amino acids long. CDR3 in amino acids: CASSLVGLAGGTDTQYF. The CDR3 DNA is TGCGCCAGCAGCTTGGTCGGTCTAGCGGGGGGTACAGATACGCAGTATTTT.

The chain uses TRBV2 and TRBJ2-3; no clear D. This CDR3 is built from 13 residues. V was cut by 9 bases and J by 9 bases, with 19 bases left in between. Germline assignment: CDR1 SNHLY and CDR2 FYNNEI. As DNA, the CDR3 is TGTGCCAGGGCGAGTGAAGGGCTTGAAACGCAGTATTTT. Translated: CARASEGLETQYF.

The chain uses TRBV4-2 and TRBJ2-7; D gene ambiguous. V shed 8 bases and J shed 4 bases, with 18 bases lying between them. Looked up from germline, CDR1 is LGHNA and CDR2 is YNFKEQ. The CDR3 extends over 14 amino acids. CDR3 in amino acids: CASGSEEGFYEQYF. In nucleotides, the CDR3 is TGTGCCAGCGGCTCTGAGGAAGGGTTTTACGAGCAGTACTTC.

The gene calls are TRBV11-1 and TRBJ2-1; the D call may be TRBD1 or TRBD2 (6 bases each). This CDR3 region has 15 residues. CDR1 and CDR2 from the germline V gene are SGHAT and FQDESV (reference sequence). V was shortened by 2 bases and J by 2 bases, with 10 bases between the two germline ends. In DNA form, the CDR3 reads TGTGCCAGCAGCTTATACGGGGGCGCCTACAATGAGCAGTTCTTC. Residues: CASSLYGGAYNEQFF.

The J gene is TRBJ2-2, the V gene TRBV30; D might be TRBD2 (5 bases). Per the germline V gene, CDR1 is GTSNPN and CDR2 is SVGIG (reference sequence). V lost 0 bases to trimming and J lost 4 bases, with 12 bases between them. CDR3 size: 15 residues. The CDR3 DNA reads as TGTGCCTGGAGTGTAGGGCGGGTTTCCACCGGGGAGCTGTTTTTT. Its protein product is CAWSVGRVSTGELFF.

This clone was seen more than once but under ten times. CDR3 in DNA: TGTGCCAGCAGCTGGGGCCGACAGGGGAATTCACCCCTCCACTTT. Amino acid sequence: CASSWGRQGNSPLHF. This rearrangement joins TRBV5-6 to TRBJ1-6, with 8 positions matching TRBD1. Germline V gene lookup returns CDR1 SGHDT and CDR2 YYEEEE. The CDR3 runs to 15 residues. V gave up 3 bases and J gave up 7 bases; unmatched junction bases: 6.

There are a few counts of this clone. The V gene is TRBV2, the J gene TRBJ2-5; unclear D gene. This CDR3 has 14 residues. The ends were cut back, 9 bases at V and 1 base at J, with 15 bases in the middle. Germline V gene data show CDR1 as SNHLY and CDR2 as FYNNEI. The CDR3 DNA reads TGTGCCAGTAGACGCGAACTACGCCAAGAGACCCAGTACTTC. This translates into CASRRELRQETQYF.

In DNA, the CDR3 is TGCGCCAGCACTGAGGCGGGGGATGGGGAGCTGTTTTTT. Translation: CASTEAGDGELFF. This chain uses TRBV4-1 with TRBJ2-2; 7 bases line up with TRBD2. V gave up 7 bases and J gave up 8 bases; unmatched junction bases: 7. The CDR3 consists of 13 residues. Germline V CDR1 and CDR2: MGHRA, YSYEKL.

The chain employs TRBV7-2 and TRBJ2-1; D possibly corresponds to TRBD2 (6 bases). Trimming took 2 bases from V and 2 from J, leaving 10 bases between them. The CDR3 runs 15 residues. From germline, CDR1 is SGHTA and CDR2 FQGNSA. CDR3 loop: CASSLRGGTYNEQFF. Here the CDR3 DNA reads TGTGCCAGCAGCTTACGTGGCGGGACCTACAATGAGCAGTTCTTC. The complete variable domain, with remaining parts taken from reference TRBV7-2 and TRBJ2-1, reads GAGVSQSPSNKVTEKGKDVELRCDPISGHTALYWYRQSLGQGLEFLIYFQGNSAPDKSGLPSDRFSAERTGGSVSTLTIQRTQQEDSAVYLCASSLRGGTYNEQFFGPGTRLTVL.

V and J are TRBV5-6 and TRBJ1-3; D ambiguous. Trimming cost V 1 base and J 2 bases, with 7 bases left between them. This CDR3 has 14 amino acids. Germline V gene data show CDR1 as SGHDT and CDR2 as YYEEEE. CDR3 sequence: CASSLPEAGNTIYF. CDR3 coding DNA: TGTGCCAGCAGCTTGCCGGAGGCTGGAAACACCATATATTTT.

A remark on this clone: At one end the junction does not follow the germline gene, possibly because of a read error. The rearrangement joins TRBV7-7 to TRBJ2-5; D possibly matches TRBD1 or TRBD2 (5 bases each). Looked up from germline, CDR1 is SSHAT and CDR2 is FNYEAQ (reference sequence). The CDR3 extends over 14 amino acids. The CDR3 DNA sequence: TGTGCTAGCAGTGGGGGAGAGTCCCAAGAGACCCAGTACTTC. Its protein product is CASSGGESQETQYF. Variable domain in full (rest from reference TRBV7-7 and TRBJ2-5): GAGVSQSPRYKVTKRGQDVTLRCDPISSHATLYWYQQALGQGPEFLTYFNYEAQPDKSGLPSDRFSAERPEGSISTLTIQRTEQRDSAMYRCASSGGESQETQYFGPGTRLLVL.

This rearrangement joins TRBV6-5 to TRBJ1-6; 8 bases line up with TRBD1. The CDR3 extends over 15 amino acids. Germline V lookup: CDR1 MNHEY, CDR2 SVGAGI. The V and J ends lost 7 bases and 13 bases, in that order; junction bases with no gene match: 15. CDR3 bases: TGTGCCAGCACCACGCGCCAGGGGGCGCAGGGGCCCCTCCACTTT. This codes for CASTTRQGAQGPLHF.

This clone has only one observation. The V gene is TRBV19, the J gene TRBJ1-2, with TRBD1 matching over 7 bases. Per the germline V gene, CDR1 is LNHDA and CDR2 is SQIVND (reference sequence). The V and J ends lost 7 bases and 8 bases, in that order; junction bases with no gene match: 13. The CDR3 runs 14 residues. The CDR3 DNA follows: TGTGCCAGTACCACTAGCCGACAGGGTCGGGGCTACACCTTC. It yields the protein CASTTSRQGRGYTF.

This clone was observed many times. The chain combines TRBV2 with TRBJ1-2; D unclear. CDR3 length: 9 amino acids. Germline assignment: CDR1 SNHLY and CDR2 FYNNEI. V was cut by 6 bases and J by 8 bases, with 4 bases left in between. The CDR3 protein is CASRQGYTF. Here the CDR3 DNA reads TGTGCCAGCAGACAGGGCTACACCTTC.

By sample share, this clone is medium-sized. The chain couples TRBV6-5 to TRBJ1-2; tentatively, D is TRBD1 (5 bases). V shed 6 bases and J shed 4 bases, with 15 bases lying between them. CDR1 is MNHEY, CDR2 SVGAGI, per germline. The length of the CDR3 is 14 residues. CDR3: CASRSPRGPYGYTF. CDR3 sequence (DNA): TGTGCCAGCAGGTCGCCTAGGGGTCCCTATGGCTACACCTTC.

This chain links TRBV27 with TRBJ1-1, with TRBD1 identical over 8 bases. The germline V gene encodes CDR1 MNHEY and CDR2 SMNVEV (reference sequence). V shed 5 bases and J 5 bases; nucleotides not matched to a gene: 4. This CDR3 comprises 13 residues. The chain's CDR3 is CASSLRGLTEAFF. The CDR3 DNA reads as TGTGCCAGCAGTCTCAGGGGGCTTACTGAAGCTTTCTTT.